This T cell receptor (beta chain) was captured in a study of blood T cell repertoires in COVID-19. On the study more broadly: COVID-19 samples from acute and convalescent phases originated in the United States, Italy and Spain. PBMCs, B-cell-depleted T cells, or T cells were the source of the cDNA or gDNA that made up the material.

Using immunoSEQ multiplex PCR, the repertoire was profiled, and TCRdb retains in-frame clones only, with some absent. The table lists some 270,000 clones, roughly nine tenths of them singletons. Germline CDR1 is LNHNV and CDR2 is YYDKDF (reference sequence). The CDR3 sequence is 12 residues long. V shed 0 bases and J shed 6 bases, with 3 bases lying between them. The sequence was obtained from a woman in her thirties or forties who had recovered from COVID-19. The rearrangement joins TRBV15 to TRBJ1-5; D ambiguous. Sequencing was performed on peripheral blood. Written as DNA, the CDR3 is TGTGCCACCAGCAGAGACGGTCAGCCCCAGCATTTT. It yields the protein CATSRDGQPQHF.